The clone carrying this T cell receptor (beta chain) was detected many times. The antigen is unknown. This sample stems from a study of read filtering for tumor transcriptome and immune sequencing. Study results and caveats: IR-seq captured clonotypes deeper and more reliably than RNA-seq.

Molecular barcoded adaptors covering alpha/delta and beta/gamma chains were used on roughly 400 ng RNA. TCRdb called the reads again in MiXCR, with one record for every CDR3 protein. The top ten clones hold roughly 17% of a sample with nearly 60,000 distinct CDR3 sequences, roughly 12% of them seen once. Germline values: CDR1 SQVTM, CDR2 ANQGSEA. V lost 7 bases to trimming and J lost 5 bases; unmatched junction nucleotides: 6. The CDR3 runs 13 residues. The sequence came from a donor over 35 with multiple myeloma. The genes are TRBV29-1 and TRBJ2-5; 11 bases are a match to TRBD1. The sample comprised a population of CD138-negative cells sorted from bone marrow. CDR3 nucleotide sequence: TGCAGCGCGGGGGACAGGGGGATTGAGACCCAGTACTTC. Amino acid sequence: CSAGDRGIETQYF.